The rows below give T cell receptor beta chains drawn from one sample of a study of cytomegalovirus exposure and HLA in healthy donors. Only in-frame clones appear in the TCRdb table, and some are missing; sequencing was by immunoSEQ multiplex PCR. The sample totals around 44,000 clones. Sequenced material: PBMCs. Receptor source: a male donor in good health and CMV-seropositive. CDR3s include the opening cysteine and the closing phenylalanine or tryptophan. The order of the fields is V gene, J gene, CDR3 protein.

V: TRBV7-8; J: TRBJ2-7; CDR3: CASSFEDRSYYEQYF
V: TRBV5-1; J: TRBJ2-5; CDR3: CASSPSQGRVETQYF
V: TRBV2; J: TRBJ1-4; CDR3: CASRANEKLFF
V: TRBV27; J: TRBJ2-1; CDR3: CASSHRGGNEQFF
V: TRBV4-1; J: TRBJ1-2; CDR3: CASRHPGQRYGYTF
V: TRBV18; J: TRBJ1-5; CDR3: CASSPVTGSNQPQHF
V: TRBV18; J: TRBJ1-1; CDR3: CASSPLSAGSNTEAFF
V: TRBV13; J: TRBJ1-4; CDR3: CASSNGTGGGREKLFF
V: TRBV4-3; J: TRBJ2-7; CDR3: CASSQDAAGSEQYF
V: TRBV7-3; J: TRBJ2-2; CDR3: CASSRGTGELFF
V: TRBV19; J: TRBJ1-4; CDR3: CASLGQSNEKLFF
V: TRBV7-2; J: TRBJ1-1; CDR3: CASSLQGANTEAFF
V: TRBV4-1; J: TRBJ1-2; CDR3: CASSQPRTGRKGYTF
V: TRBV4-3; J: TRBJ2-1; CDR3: CASSQDPGERGGSWNEQFF
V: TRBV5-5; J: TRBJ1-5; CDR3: CASSPGQSNQPQHF
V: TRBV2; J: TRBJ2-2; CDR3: CASSVQGGSGELFF
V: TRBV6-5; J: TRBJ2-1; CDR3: CASSYSGTADQFF
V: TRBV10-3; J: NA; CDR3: CAINPGGRSYEQYF
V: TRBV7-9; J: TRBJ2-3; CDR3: CASSRNQGASHEDTDTQYF
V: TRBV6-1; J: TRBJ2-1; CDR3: CASSEDSFSYNEQFF
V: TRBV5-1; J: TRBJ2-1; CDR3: CASRDPSGGDYNEQFF
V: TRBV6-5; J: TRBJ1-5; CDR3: CASRRGVSQPQHF
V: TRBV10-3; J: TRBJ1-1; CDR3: CAISESSGNTEAFF
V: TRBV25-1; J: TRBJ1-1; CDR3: CASSVLQGAQGTEAFF
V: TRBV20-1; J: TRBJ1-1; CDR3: CSARGYVEAFF
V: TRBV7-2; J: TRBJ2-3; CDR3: CASGYLAGVTDTQYF
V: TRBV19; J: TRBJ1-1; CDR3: CASSDFRVLDTEAFF
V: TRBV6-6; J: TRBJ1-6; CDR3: CASSYGAGSPSPLHF
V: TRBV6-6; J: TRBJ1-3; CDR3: CATKQGSGTIYF
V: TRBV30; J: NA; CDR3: CAWSVANTYEQYF
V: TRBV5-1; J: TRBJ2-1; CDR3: CASSLGRSGGDNEQFF
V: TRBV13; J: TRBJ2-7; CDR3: CASSLVRDSPYEQYF
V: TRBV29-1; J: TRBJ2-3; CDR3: CSVEGGQGTDTQYF
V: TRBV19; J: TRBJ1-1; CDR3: CASNAAGTGVLRAFF
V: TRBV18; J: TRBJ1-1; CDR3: CASSPPVGSTEAFF
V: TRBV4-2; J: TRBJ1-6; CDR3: CASSQAKTGSYNSPLHF
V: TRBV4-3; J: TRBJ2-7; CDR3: CASSQDETRRQYF
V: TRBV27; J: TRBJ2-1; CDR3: CASSIKGNEQFF
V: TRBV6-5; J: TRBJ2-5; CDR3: CASSYGGETQYF
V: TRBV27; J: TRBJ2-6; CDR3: CASSFWLAGLGANVLTF
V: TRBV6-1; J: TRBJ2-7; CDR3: CASSVGGQGIHEQYF
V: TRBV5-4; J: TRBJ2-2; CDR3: CASSRLGTGNTGELFF
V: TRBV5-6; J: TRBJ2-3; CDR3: CASSFYGGFSTDTQYF